This T cell receptor beta chain came from a study of CD8 T cells in ankylosing spondylitis. Regarding the study as a whole: CD8+ cells made up the disease-linked clones, which were relatively rare in peripheral blood. The study identified a TCR beta motif of under 10 highly homologous variants that appeared characteristic of ankylosing spondylitis blood. Reports say disease-linked clones showed up significantly more in matched ankylosing spondylitis synovial fluid. Earlier studies detected some motif variants in reactive arthritis synovial fluid and blood.

This clonotype appeared a few times. Its target is unknown. For TCR beta, libraries came from quantitative 5'-RACE with molecular barcodes. TCRdb reanalysed the 5' RACE reads using MiXCR and keeps one entry per CDR3 protein. The sample lists a few hundred thousand distinct CDR3 sequences, 20% to 25% occurring once. V lost 1 base and J 7 bases, leaving 10 bases between the germline ends. The CDR3 totals 14 residues. CDR1 is SGHTA and CDR2 is FQGNSA in the germline V gene. This TCR came from a male donor with ankylosing spondylitis. The sequenced sample was blood, either unsorted or a sorted T cell fraction (not recorded which). The chain is built from TRBV7-2 and TRBJ1-4; TRBD1 might be the D (5 bases). For the CDR3, the DNA is TGTGCCAGCAGCTTAGGCCCGGGGACTGAAAAACTGTTTTTT. Its protein is CASSLGPGTEKLFF.